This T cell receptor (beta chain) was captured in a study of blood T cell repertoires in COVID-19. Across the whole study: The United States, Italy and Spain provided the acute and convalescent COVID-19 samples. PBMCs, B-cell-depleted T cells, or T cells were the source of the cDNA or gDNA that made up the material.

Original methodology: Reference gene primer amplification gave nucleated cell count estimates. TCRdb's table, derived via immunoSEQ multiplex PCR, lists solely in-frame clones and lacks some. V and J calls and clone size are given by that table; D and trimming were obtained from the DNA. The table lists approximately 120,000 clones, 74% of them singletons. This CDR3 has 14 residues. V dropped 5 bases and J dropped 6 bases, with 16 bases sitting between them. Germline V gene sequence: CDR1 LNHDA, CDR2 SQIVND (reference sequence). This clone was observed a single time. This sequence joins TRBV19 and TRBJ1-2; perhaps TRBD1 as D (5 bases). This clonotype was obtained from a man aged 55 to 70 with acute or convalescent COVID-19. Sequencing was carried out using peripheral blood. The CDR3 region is CASSRRGRVDGYTF. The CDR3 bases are TGTGCCAGTAGTCGGCGAGGCAGGGTAGATGGCTACACCTTC.